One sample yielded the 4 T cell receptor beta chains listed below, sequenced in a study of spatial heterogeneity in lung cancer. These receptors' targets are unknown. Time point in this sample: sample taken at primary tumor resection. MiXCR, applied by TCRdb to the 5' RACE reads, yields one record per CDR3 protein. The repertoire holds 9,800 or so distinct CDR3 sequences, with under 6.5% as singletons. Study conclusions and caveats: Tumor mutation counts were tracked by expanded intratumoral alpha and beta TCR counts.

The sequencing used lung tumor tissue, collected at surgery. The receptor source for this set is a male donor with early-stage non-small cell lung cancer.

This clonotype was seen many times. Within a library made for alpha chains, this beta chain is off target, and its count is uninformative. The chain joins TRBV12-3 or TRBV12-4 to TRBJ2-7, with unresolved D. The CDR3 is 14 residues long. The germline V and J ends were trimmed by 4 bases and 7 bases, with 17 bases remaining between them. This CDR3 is CASSSRWGRWEQYF. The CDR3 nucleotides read TGTGCCAGCAGTTCCCGTTGGGGAAGGTGGGAGCAGTACTTC.

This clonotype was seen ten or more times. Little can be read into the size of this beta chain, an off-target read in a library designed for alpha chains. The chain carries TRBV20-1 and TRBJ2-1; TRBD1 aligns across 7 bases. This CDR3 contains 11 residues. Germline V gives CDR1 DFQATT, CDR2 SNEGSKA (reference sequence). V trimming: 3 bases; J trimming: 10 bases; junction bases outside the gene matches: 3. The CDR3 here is CSARRGPEQFF. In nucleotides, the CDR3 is TGCAGTGCTAGGAGGGGGCCGGAGCAGTTCTTC.

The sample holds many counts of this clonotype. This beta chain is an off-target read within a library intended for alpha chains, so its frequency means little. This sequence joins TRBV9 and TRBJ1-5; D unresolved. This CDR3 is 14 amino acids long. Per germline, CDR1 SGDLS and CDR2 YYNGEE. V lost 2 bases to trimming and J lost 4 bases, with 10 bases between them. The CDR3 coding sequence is TGTGCCAGCAGCGTGGGCGGGGATAATCAGCCCCAGCATTTT. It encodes CASSVGGDNQPQHF.

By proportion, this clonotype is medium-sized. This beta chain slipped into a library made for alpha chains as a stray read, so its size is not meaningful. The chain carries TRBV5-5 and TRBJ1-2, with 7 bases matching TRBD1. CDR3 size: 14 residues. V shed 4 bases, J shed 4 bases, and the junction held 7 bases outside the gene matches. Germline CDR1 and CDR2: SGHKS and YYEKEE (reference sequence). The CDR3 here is CASSTPGQAYGYTF. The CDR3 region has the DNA TGTGCCAGCAGCACCCCCGGACAGGCCTATGGCTACACCTTC.